Below, 28 T cell receptor beta chains from the same sample are listed, as sequenced in a study of cytomegalovirus exposure and HLA in healthy donors. The study ran its PCR with 60 Vbeta and 13 Jbeta primers. Sequencing was performed with immunoSEQ multiplex PCR; in TCRdb, only in-frame clones are kept and a portion is missing. The sample includes 150,000 to 180,000 clones, 80% of them seen just once. The sample consisted of PBMCs. The receptors originated from a man aged 30 to 39 in good health and CMV-seropositive.

This clone was detected a few times. CDR3 nucleotides: TGTGCCAGCAGCTTACCTCGCAGGTTAGGAAACACCATATATTTT. Translated, it gives CASSLPRRLGNTIYF. The chain couples TRBV7-9 to TRBJ1-3; D unclear. The germline gives CDR1 SEHNR, CDR2 FQNEAQ (reference sequence). The CDR3 extends over 15 amino acids. V lost 2 bases and J 4 bases, leaving 12 bases between the germline ends.

The chain has TRBV7-9 and TRBJ2-3; 8 bases align to TRBD2. V lost 5 bases and J lost 0; bases outside the gene matches: 4. Germline CDR1 is SEHNR and CDR2 is FQNEAQ (reference sequence). The CDR3 runs 15 residues. CDR3 sequence (DNA): TGTGCCAGCAGCCGTAGCGGGGTTAGCACAGATACGCAGTATTTT. It translates to CASSRSGVSTDTQYF.

This clone was seen only once. The chain couples TRBV15 to TRBJ2-1, with D perhaps matching TRBD1 (7 bases). The germline V gene encodes CDR1 LNHNV and CDR2 YYDKDF (reference sequence). V was shortened by 1 base and J by 1 base, with 14 bases between the two germline ends. CDR3 length equals 17 residues. The CDR3 DNA sequence: TGTGCCACCAGCAGAGGGGGGGTGGGACAGTCCTACAATGAGCAGTTCTTC. This codes for CATSRGGVGQSYNEQFF.

In regard to this clone: The junction differs from germline at one of its ends, possibly a read error. The rearrangement uses TRBV7-2 and TRBJ2-7; 9 nucleotides line up with TRBD2. There are 13 residues in the CDR3. Germline assignment: CDR1 SGHTA and CDR2 FQGNSA. CDR3 protein: CASSLAGADEQYF. Written as DNA, the CDR3 is TGTGCCAGCAGTTTAGCGGGAGCGGACGAGCAGTACTTC.

The V and J genes are TRBV11-3 and TRBJ2-3, with D perhaps matching TRBD2 (6 bases). Trimming removed 5 bases at V and 2 bases at J, with 11 bases between. From germline, CDR1 is SGHNT and CDR2 YENEEA. The CDR3 sequence is 14 residues long. This CDR3 is CASSGGRNTDTQYF. The CDR3 coding sequence is TGTGCCAGCAGCGGAGGGCGGAACACAGATACGCAGTATTTT.

The chain has TRBV11-1 and TRBJ1-3; possibly TRBD1 for D (6 bases). From germline, CDR1 is SGHAT and CDR2 FQDESV (reference sequence). V was trimmed by 7 bases and J by 1 base, leaving 11 bases between them. The CDR3 is made up of 14 amino acids. The CDR3 DNA is TGTGCCAGCACCTTGGACAGTTCTGGAAACACCATATATTTT. It codes for CASTLDSSGNTIYF.

The chain links TRBV27 to TRBJ2-6; possible D gene TRBD2, 5 bases. Trimming took 2 bases from V and 2 from J, leaving 7 bases between them. The CDR3 loop spans 15 amino acids. Germline CDR1 and CDR2: MNHEY and SMNVEV (reference sequence). The CDR3 here is CASSLEGPGANVLTF. The DNA for the CDR3 is TGTGCCAGCAGTTTAGAGGGCCCTGGGGCCAACGTCCTGACTTTC.

The chain recombines TRBV19 with TRBJ1-4; D is undetermined. The CDR3 is 15 amino acids. Germline CDR1 LNHDA, CDR2 SQIVND (reference sequence). Trimming stripped 3 bases from V and 4 bases from J, with 12 bases between. The CDR3 nucleotides are TGTGCCAGTAGTATTCGTGAAGGAGGTAATGAAAAACTGTTTTTT. Protein sequence: CASSIREGGNEKLFF.

The chain uses TRBV28 and TRBJ1-2; 10 bases line up with TRBD1. With V trimmed by 5 bases and J by 2 bases, 5 bases remained unmatched. The CDR3 extends over 15 amino acids. In germline, CDR1 is MDHEN, CDR2 SYDVKM. The CDR3 spells CASSPGQGLNYGYTF. CDR3 coding DNA: TGTGCCAGCAGTCCGGGACAGGGGCTGAACTATGGCTACACCTTC.

This chain joins TRBV11-2 and TRBJ2-3, with D maybe TRBD1 (7 bases). Germline-derived CDR1 and CDR2 are SGHAT and FQNNGV. Trimming shortened V by 1 base and J by 3 bases, and 11 bases separated the two germline ends. The CDR3 is made up of 15 amino acids. CDR3 DNA: TGTGCCAGCAGCTTAGTTGCAGGGGGGACAGATACGCAGTATTTT. It codes for CASSLVAGGTDTQYF.

The chain recombines TRBV6-4 with TRBJ2-3; perhaps TRBD2 as D (6 bases). V lost 6 bases and J lost 4, with 17 bases in between. The germline V gene has CDR1 MRHNA and CDR2 SNTAGT. The CDR3 has 15 amino acids. The CDR3 protein is CASSTGTPGADTQYF. The CDR3 DNA is TGTGCCAGCAGCACTGGGACTCCCGGGGCAGATACGCAGTATTTT.

The chain is built from TRBV5-1 and TRBJ2-7; tentatively, D is TRBD2 (6 bases). This CDR3 is built from 15 residues. Germline V gene lookup returns CDR1 SGHRS and CDR2 YFSETQ. Trimming took off 0 bases at V and 4 bases at J, with 14 bases between the two ends. The CDR3 sequence is CASSLEGGFGYEQYF. CDR3 nucleotide sequence: TGCGCCAGCAGCTTGGAAGGAGGGTTTGGGTACGAGCAGTACTTC. Full variable domain (rest looked up from reference TRBV5-1 and TRBJ2-7): KAGVTQTPRYLIKTRGQQVTLSCSPISGHRSVSWYQQTPGQGLQFLFEYFSETQRNKGNFPGRFSGRQFSNSRSEMNVSTLELGDSALYLCASSLEGGFGYEQYFGPGTRLTVT.

The chain combines TRBV5-1 with TRBJ1-1; a possible D gene is TRBD1 (5 bases). V lost 2 bases to trimming and J lost 3 bases, with 8 bases between them. This CDR3 has 13 residues. From germline, CDR1 is SGHRS and CDR2 YFSETQ. Here the CDR3 reads CASSLGVDTEAFF. For the CDR3, the DNA is TGCGCCAGCAGCTTAGGGGTAGACACTGAAGCTTTCTTT.

J is TRBJ1-4 and V is TRBV27; TRBD1 matches 7 bases. The CDR3 spans 14 residues. In germline, CDR1 is MNHEY, CDR2 SMNVEV (reference sequence). V shed 3 bases and J 8 bases; nucleotides not matched to a gene: 6. The CDR3 nucleotides are TGTGCCAGCAGTTTCCGGGACAGCTCCGAAAAACTGTTTTTT. The encoded protein is CASSFRDSSEKLFF.

The J gene is TRBJ2-5, the V gene TRBV10-1, with a weak D call TRBD2 (6 bases). The J call may be faulty, since TRBJ2-7 better matches the DNA end. Germline V gives CDR1 WNHNN, CDR2 SYGVQD (reference sequence). The CDR3 covers 12 residues. The CDR3 here is CASCSGTYEQYF. The CDR3 nucleotides read TGCGCCAGCTGTAGCGGAACCTACGAGCAGTACTTC.

The rearrangement joins TRBV6-1 to TRBJ2-1; 9 nucleotides match TRBD1. Germline V gene sequence: CDR1 MNHNS, CDR2 SASEGT. With V trimmed by 4 bases and J by 1 base, 17 bases remained unmatched. The CDR3 totals 20 residues. This CDR3 reads CASSVRFTTGTGKSYNEQFF. CDR3 in DNA: TGTGCCAGCAGTGTCCGGTTCACAACCGGGACAGGGAAGTCCTACAATGAGCAGTTCTTC.

In its sample, this clone was seen once. CDR3 loop: CASSEDRVAYGYTF. In DNA, the CDR3 is TGTGCCAGCAGCGAGGACAGGGTCGCATATGGCTACACCTTC. The V and J genes are TRBV2 and TRBJ1-2; TRBD1 matches at 8 bases. The CDR3 is 14 amino acids. Germline-derived CDR1 and CDR2 are SNHLY and FYNNEI. The J segment lost 5 bases and the V segment lost 6 bases, leaving 8 bases of the junction unmatched.

The rearrangement links TRBV7-2 to TRBJ2-7; 14 nucleotides align to TRBD2. V trimming: 3 bases; J trimming: 5 bases; junction bases outside the gene matches: 6. The CDR3 runs 16 residues. The germline gives CDR1 SGHTA, CDR2 FQGNSA. The CDR3 sequence: CASSFSTSGRVNEQYF. In DNA form, the CDR3 reads TGTGCCAGCAGCTTCTCGACTAGCGGGAGGGTCAACGAGCAGTACTTC. The full variable domain, with the rest looked up from reference TRBV7-2 and TRBJ2-7, is GAGVSQSPSNKVTEKGKDVELRCDPISGHTALYWYRQSLGQGLEFLIYFQGNSAPDKSGLPSDRFSAERTGGSVSTLTIQRTQQEDSAVYLCASSFSTSGRVNEQYFGPGTRLTVT.

The J gene is TRBJ1-5, the V gene TRBV28; tentatively, D is TRBD1 (5 bases). Germline CDR1 and CDR2: MDHEN and SYDVKM. The CDR3 length is 15 residues. The germline V and J ends were trimmed by 2 bases and 6 bases, with 14 bases remaining between them. The CDR3 sequence: CASSLRAGSSQPQHF. Here the CDR3 DNA reads TGTGCCAGCAGTTTACGGGCAGGGTCAAGTCAGCCCCAGCATTTT.

The chain couples TRBV28 to TRBJ2-7, with D hard to call. Trimming removed 6 bases at V and 7 bases at J, with 13 bases between. This CDR3 region has 12 residues. The germline CDR1 and CDR2 sequences are MDHEN and SYDVKM. CDR3 sequence: CASRLALREQYF. CDR3 in DNA: TGTGCCAGCAGGCTCGCCCTGCGTGAGCAGTACTTC.

The V gene is TRBV18, the J gene TRBJ2-2, with D tentatively TRBD1 (6 bases). Germline CDR1 reads KGHSH; CDR2 reads LQKENI. V was trimmed by 2 bases and J by 5 bases, leaving 9 bases between them. This CDR3 spans 14 amino acids. Written as DNA, the CDR3 is TGTGCCAGCTCACCAGGGACAAGTACCGGGGAGCTGTTTTTT. Translating gives CASSPGTSTGELFF.

The genes are TRBV29-1 and TRBJ2-1; no definite D call. Germline loops: CDR1 SQVTM, CDR2 ANQGSEA. The CDR3 spans 11 residues. Trimming pared 0 bases from V and 12 bases from J, leaving 9 bases between. The CDR3 DNA follows: TGCAGCGTTGAAGAGTCTGAGCGGCAGTTCTTC. It codes for CSVEESERQFF.

The chain carries TRBV5-4 and TRBJ1-2, with TRBD1 identical over 10 bases. The ends lost 1 base at V and 5 bases at J; junction bases unmatched: 8. Germline CDR1 is SGHNT and CDR2 is YYREEE (reference sequence). CDR3 length equals 16 residues. This chain's CDR3 is CASSLLGTGAGYGYTF. The CDR3, as DNA: TGTGCCAGCAGCTTGCTCGGGACAGGGGCGGGGTATGGCTACACCTTC.

This clone came up once. This chain links TRBV29-1 with TRBJ2-3; no reliable D call. CDR1 SQVTM and CDR2 ANQGSEA come from the germline V gene. V was trimmed by 5 bases and J by 6 bases, leaving 6 bases between them. The CDR3 has 10 residues. The CDR3 sequence: CSVSRDTQYF. The CDR3 coding sequence is TGCAGCGTTTCGAGGGATACGCAGTATTTT.

The chain links TRBV6-5 to TRBJ1-2; 7 bases map to TRBD1. CDR1 and CDR2 from the germline V gene are MNHEY and SVGAGI. Trimming at V came to 6 bases and at J to 2 bases, leaving 3 bases not matched to a gene. This CDR3 is 13 amino acids long. CDR3 coding DNA: TGTGCCAGCAGGAGGGACAGCAACTATGGCTACACCTTC. It codes for CASRRDSNYGYTF.

The chain is built from TRBV19 and TRBJ1-5; 7 bases agree with TRBD1. The CDR3 has 15 residues. Trimming removed 3 bases from V and 7 bases from J; junction bases left unmatched: 9. The germline V gene has CDR1 LNHDA and CDR2 SQIVND (reference sequence). CDR3 residues: CASSIMGQSNQPQHF. The CDR3 nucleotides read TGTGCCAGTAGTATTATGGGACAGAGTAACCAGCCCCAGCATTTT.

The chain carries TRBV4-1 and TRBJ2-2, with D perhaps TRBD2 (5 bases). The length of the CDR3 is 15 residues. The germline V gene encodes CDR1 MGHRA and CDR2 YSYEKL. V was pared by 0 bases and J by 6 bases, with 11 bases between. CDR3: CASSQEVSEAGELFF. The CDR3 DNA follows: TGCGCCAGCAGCCAAGAGGTGTCGGAGGCCGGGGAGCTGTTTTTT.

CDR3 amino acids: CASSRGGEGETQYF. CDR3 nucleotide sequence: TGTGCCAGCAGTAGAGGGGGCGAGGGGGAGACCCAGTACTTC. The V and J genes are TRBV25-1 and TRBJ2-5; TRBD1 matches at 7 bases. CDR3 length: 14 residues. The J segment lost 5 bases and the V segment lost 5 bases, leaving 8 bases of the junction unmatched. CDR1 MGHDK and CDR2 SYGVNS come from the germline V gene.